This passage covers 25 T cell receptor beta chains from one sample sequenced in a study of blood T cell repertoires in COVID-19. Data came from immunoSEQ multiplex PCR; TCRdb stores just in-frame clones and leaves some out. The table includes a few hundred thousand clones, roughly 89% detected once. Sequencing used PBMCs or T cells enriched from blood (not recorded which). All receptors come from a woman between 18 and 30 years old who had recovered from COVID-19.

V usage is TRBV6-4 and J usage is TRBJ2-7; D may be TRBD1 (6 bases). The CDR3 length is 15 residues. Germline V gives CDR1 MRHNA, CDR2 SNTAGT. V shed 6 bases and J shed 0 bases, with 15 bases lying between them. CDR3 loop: CASREGTGSSYEQYF. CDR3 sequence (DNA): TGTGCCAGCAGAGAAGGCACAGGGAGCTCCTACGAGCAGTACTTC.

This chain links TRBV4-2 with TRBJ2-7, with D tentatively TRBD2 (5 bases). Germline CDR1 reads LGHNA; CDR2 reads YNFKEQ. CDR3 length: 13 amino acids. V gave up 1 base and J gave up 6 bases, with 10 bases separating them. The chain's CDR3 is CASSQGGEGEQYF. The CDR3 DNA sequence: TGTGCCAGCAGCCAAGGTGGAGAGGGCGAGCAGTACTTC.

This CDR3 is CASSHPGGVYEQYF. CDR3 DNA: TGTGCCAGCAGCCACCCGGGGGGCGTTTACGAGCAGTACTTC. The chain joins TRBV5-5 to TRBJ2-7, with a tentative D call TRBD2 (7 bases). CDR1 SGHKS and CDR2 YYEKEE come from the germline V gene (reference sequence). V dropped 4 bases and J dropped 4 bases, with 15 bases sitting between them. The length of the CDR3 is 14 residues.

The CDR3 region is CASSIPGQYEKLFF. In DNA form, the CDR3 reads TGTGCCAGTAGTATACCGGGACAGTATGAAAAACTGTTTTTT. The V and J genes are TRBV19 and TRBJ1-4; 7 nucleotides agree with TRBD1. The ends lost 2 bases at V and 6 bases at J; junction bases unmatched: 3. The CDR3 spans 14 residues. Germline loops: CDR1 LNHDA, CDR2 SQIVND (reference sequence).

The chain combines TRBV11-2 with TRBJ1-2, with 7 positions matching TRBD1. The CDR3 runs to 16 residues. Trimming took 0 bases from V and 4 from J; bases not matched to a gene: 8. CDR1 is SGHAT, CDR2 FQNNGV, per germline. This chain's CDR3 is CASSLDLEGASYGYTF. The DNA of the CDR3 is TGTGCCAGCAGCTTAGATCTTGAGGGGGCCTCCTATGGCTACACCTTC.

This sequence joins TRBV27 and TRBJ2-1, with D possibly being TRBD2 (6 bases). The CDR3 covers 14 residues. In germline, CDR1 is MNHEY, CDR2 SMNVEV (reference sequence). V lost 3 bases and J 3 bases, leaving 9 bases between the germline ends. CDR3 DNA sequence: TGTGCCAGCAGTTTGGATAGCGGCTACAATGAGCAGTTCTTC. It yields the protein CASSLDSGYNEQFF.

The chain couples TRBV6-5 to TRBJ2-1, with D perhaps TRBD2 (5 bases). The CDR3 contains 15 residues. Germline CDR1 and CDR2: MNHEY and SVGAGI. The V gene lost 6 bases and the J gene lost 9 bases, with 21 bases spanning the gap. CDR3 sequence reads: CASSRGVGQGSEQFF. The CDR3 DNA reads TGTGCCAGCAGCCGGGGAGTGGGTCAAGGGAGTGAGCAGTTCTTC.

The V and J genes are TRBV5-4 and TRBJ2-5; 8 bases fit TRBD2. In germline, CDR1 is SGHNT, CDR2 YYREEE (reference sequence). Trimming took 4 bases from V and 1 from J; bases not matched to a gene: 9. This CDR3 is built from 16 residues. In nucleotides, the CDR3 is TGTGCCAGCAGCCGCTCCGCCCTAGCGGGCCAAGAGACCCAGTACTTC. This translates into CASSRSALAGQETQYF.

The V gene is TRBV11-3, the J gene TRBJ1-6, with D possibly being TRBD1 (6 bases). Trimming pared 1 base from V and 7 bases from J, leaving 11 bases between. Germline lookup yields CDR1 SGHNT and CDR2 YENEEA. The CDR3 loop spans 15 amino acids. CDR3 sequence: CASSLGGGRNSPLHF. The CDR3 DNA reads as TGTGCCAGCAGCTTAGGGGGGGGGCGAAATTCACCCCTCCACTTT.

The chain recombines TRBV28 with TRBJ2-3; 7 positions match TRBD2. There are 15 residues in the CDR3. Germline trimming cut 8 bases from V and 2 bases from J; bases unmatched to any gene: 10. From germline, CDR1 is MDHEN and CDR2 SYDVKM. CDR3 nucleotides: TGTGCCAGCGGACCGATGGCGGGGGACACAGATACGCAGTATTTT. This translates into CASGPMAGDTDTQYF.

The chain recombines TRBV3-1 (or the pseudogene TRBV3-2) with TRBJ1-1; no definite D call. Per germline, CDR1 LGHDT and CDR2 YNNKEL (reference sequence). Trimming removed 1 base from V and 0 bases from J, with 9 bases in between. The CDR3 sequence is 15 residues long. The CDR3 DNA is TGTGCCAGCAGCCAAGGTCCAGGTGTGAACACTGAAGCTTTCTTT. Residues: CASSQGPGVNTEAFF.

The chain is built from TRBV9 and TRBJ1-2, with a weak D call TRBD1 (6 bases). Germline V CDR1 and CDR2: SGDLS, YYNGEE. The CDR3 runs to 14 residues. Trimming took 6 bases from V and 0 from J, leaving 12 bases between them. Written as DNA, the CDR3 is TGTGCCAGCAAGCGGGACATCGCTAACTATGGCTACACCTTC. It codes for CASKRDIANYGYTF.

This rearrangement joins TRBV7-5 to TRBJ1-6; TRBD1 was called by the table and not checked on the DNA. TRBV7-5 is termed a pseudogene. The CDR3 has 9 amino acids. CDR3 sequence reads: CVRSLRGQF. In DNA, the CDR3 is TGTGTCAGAAGCTTACGGGGACAGTTT.

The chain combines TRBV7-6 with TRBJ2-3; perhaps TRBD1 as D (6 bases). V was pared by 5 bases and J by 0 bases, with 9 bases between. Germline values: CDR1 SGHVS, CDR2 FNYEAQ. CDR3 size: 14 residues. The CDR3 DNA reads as TGTGCCAGCAGCAGACAGGAGAGCACAGATACGCAGTATTTT. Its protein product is CASSRQESTDTQYF.

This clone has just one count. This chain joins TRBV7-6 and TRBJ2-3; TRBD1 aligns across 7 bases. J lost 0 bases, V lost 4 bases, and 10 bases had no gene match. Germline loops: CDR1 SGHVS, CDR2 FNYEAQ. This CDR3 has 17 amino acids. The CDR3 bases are TGTGCCAGCAGCTCCCATCCCGGGACAGTAAGCACAGATACGCAGTATTTT. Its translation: CASSSHPGTVSTDTQYF.

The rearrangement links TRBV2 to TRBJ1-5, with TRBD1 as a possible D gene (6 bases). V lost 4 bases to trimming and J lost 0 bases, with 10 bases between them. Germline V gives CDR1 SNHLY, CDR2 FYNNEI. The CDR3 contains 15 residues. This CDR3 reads CASSAGQLSNQPQHF. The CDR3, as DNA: TGTGCCAGCAGTGCAGGACAGCTTAGCAATCAGCCCCAGCATTTT.

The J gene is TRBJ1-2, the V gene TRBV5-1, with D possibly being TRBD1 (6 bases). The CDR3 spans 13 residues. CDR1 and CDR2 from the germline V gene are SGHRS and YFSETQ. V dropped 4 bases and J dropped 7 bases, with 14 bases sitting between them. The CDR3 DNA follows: TGCGCCAGCAGCCTAACAGGGAGAAGTGGCTACACCTTC. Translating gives CASSLTGRSGYTF.

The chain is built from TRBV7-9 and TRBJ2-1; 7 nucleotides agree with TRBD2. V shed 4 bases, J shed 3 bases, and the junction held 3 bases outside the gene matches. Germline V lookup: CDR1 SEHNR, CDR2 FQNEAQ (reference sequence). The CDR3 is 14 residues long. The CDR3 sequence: CASSYLADYNEQFF. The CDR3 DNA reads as TGTGCCAGCAGCTATCTAGCGGACTACAATGAGCAGTTCTTC.

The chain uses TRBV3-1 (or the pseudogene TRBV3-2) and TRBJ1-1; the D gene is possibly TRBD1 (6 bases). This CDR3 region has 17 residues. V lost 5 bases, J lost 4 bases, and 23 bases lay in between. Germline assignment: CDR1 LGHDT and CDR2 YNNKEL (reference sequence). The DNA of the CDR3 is TGTGCCAGCAGCAGAGCAGCTACAGGGTTGTGGAGCACTGAAGCTTTCTTT. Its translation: CASSRAATGLWSTEAFF.

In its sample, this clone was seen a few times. The DNA of the CDR3 is TGTGCCAGCAGCCTGGGGGCAGGGCCCTACGAGCAGTACTTC. It yields the protein CASSLGAGPYEQYF. This rearrangement joins TRBV28 to TRBJ2-7; D is perhaps TRBD1 (6 bases). From germline, CDR1 is MDHEN and CDR2 SYDVKM. CDR3 length: 14 residues. V lost 6 bases to trimming and J lost 2 bases, with 14 bases between them.

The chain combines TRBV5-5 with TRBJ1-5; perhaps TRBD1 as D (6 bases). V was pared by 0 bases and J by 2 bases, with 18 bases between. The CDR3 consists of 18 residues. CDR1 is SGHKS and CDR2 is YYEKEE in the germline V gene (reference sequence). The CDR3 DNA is TGTGCCAGCAGCTTGGGAGACAGAGCAGGGGTGGGCAATCAGCCCCAGCATTTT. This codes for CASSLGDRAGVGNQPQHF.

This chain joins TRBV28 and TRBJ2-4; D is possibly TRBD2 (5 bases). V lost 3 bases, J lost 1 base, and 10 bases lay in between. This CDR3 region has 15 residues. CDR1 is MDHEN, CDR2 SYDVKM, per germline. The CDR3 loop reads CASSFLRVAKNIQYF. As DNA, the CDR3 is TGTGCCAGCAGTTTCTTGCGGGTGGCCAAAAACATTCAGTACTTC.

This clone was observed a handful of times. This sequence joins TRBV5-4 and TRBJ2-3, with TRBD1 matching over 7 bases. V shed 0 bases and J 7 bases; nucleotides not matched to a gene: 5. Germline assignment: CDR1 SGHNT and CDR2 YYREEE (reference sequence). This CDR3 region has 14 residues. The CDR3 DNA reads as TGTGCCAGCAGCTTGGCAGGGGGTAGGAATACGCAGTATTTT. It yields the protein CASSLAGGRNTQYF.

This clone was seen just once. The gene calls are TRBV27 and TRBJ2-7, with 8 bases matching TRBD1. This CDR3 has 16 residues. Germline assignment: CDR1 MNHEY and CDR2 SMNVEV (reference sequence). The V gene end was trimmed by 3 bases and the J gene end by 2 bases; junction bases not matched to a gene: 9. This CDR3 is CASSLQGQGFPYEQYF. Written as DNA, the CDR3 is TGTGCCAGCAGTTTGCAAGGACAGGGTTTTCCCTACGAGCAGTACTTC.

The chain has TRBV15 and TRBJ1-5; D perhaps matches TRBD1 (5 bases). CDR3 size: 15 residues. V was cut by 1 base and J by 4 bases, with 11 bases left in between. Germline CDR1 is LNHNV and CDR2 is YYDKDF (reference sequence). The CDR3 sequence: CATSRAFSGNQPQHF. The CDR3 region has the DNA TGTGCCACCAGCAGAGCTTTCTCAGGGAATCAGCCCCAGCATTTT. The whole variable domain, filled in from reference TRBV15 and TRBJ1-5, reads DAMVIQNPRYQVTQFGKPVTLSCSQTLNHNVMYWYQQKSSQAPKLLFHYYDKDFNNEADTPDNFQSRRPNTSFCFLDIRSPGLGDTAMYLCATSRAFSGNQPQHFGDGTRLSIL.